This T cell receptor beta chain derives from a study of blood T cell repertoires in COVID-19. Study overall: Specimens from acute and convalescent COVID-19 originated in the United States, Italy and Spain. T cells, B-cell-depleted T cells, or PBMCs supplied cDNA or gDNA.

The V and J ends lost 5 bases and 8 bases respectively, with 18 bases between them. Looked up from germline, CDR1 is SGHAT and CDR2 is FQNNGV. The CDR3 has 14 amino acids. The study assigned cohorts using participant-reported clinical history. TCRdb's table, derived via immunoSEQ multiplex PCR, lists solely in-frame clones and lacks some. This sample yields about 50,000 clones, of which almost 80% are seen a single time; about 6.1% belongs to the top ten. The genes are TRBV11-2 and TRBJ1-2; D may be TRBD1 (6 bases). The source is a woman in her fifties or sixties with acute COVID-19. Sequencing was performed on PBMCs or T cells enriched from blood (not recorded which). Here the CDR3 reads CASSPPAGAKGYTF. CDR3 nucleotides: TGTGCCAGCAGCCCCCCCGCGGGGGCGAAGGGCTACACCTTC.